The 18 T cell receptor beta chains below were found in one sample sequenced in a study of CD4 T cells in relation to SARS-CoV-2 and coronaviruses. Using immunoSEQ multiplex PCR, the repertoire was profiled, and TCRdb retains in-frame clones only, with some absent. In the table there are roughly 18,000 clones, 77% of which are singletons. Before the COVID-19 pandemic, during about 2011-2019, CD4+ T cells were taken from unexposed donors. CD4+ T cells were isolated from the cells after around eleven days of culture. These receptors lack a known antigen. Sequenced material: CD4+ T cells from PBMCs, cultured in vitro. The receptors originated from a human donor in good health.

This clone has only a few counts. The V call is TRBV12-3 or TRBV12-4, the J call TRBJ1-1; D is undetermined. Trimming removed 6 bases from V and 3 bases from J, with 11 bases in between. CDR3 length equals 13 residues. The chain's CDR3 is CASRFSDYTEAFF. The CDR3 DNA reads as TGTGCCAGCAGGTTCTCGGATTACACTGAAGCTTTCTTT.

This clone was counted a few times. The rearrangement links TRBV27 to TRBJ2-7; TRBD1 agrees at 8 bases. V lost 2 bases, J lost 1 base, and 7 bases stayed unmatched. The CDR3 is 16 residues long. The germline CDR1 and CDR2 sequences are MNHEY and SMNVEV (reference sequence). The CDR3 here is CASSLGGQGRSYEQYF. CDR3 nucleotide sequence: TGTGCCAGCAGTTTAGGTGGACAGGGCCGGTCCTACGAGCAGTACTTC.

The chain joins TRBV19 to TRBJ1-2; D ambiguous. V lost 0 bases to trimming and J lost 8 bases, with 13 bases between them. There are 14 residues in the CDR3. Germline V gene sequence: CDR1 LNHDA, CDR2 SQIVND (reference sequence). CDR3 DNA: TGTGCCAGTAGTATAGATTTCCGGACGCGGGGCTACACCTTC. This sequence encodes CASSIDFRTRGYTF.

The V and J genes are TRBV10-1 and TRBJ1-6, with TRBD1 as a possible D gene (5 bases). This CDR3 comprises 13 residues. The V gene lost 4 bases and the J gene lost 12 bases, with 13 bases spanning the gap. The germline gives CDR1 WNHNN, CDR2 SYGVQD (reference sequence). The DNA for the CDR3 is TGCGCCAGCAGTGGGGGCTTTCGCTTACCCCTCCACTTT. Amino acids: CASSGGFRLPLHF.

The chain is built from TRBV19 and TRBJ2-5; 8 bases map to TRBD2. The CDR3 totals 16 residues. The germline V gene has CDR1 LNHDA and CDR2 SQIVND (reference sequence). With 4 bases clipped from V and 3 bases from J, the junction kept 10 bases outside the gene matches. The CDR3 DNA reads as TGTGCCAGTAGTAGCCAAGCGGGAGTAGGCAAAGAGACCCAGTACTTC. Its translation: CASSSQAGVGKETQYF.

The chain links TRBV2 to TRBJ2-7; D ambiguous. Germline loops: CDR1 SNHLY, CDR2 FYNNEI. The CDR3 sequence is 14 residues long. The germline V and J ends were trimmed by 3 bases and 2 bases, with 11 bases remaining between them. CDR3 sequence (DNA): TGTGCCAGCAGTGAGCTCCCTTCGACCTACGAGCAGTACTTC. This codes for CASSELPSTYEQYF.

The CDR3 loop is CASSQDASGASYNEQFF. DNA of the CDR3: TGTGCCAGCAGCCAAGATGCCAGCGGGGCTTCCTACAATGAGCAGTTCTTC. The rearrangement links TRBV3-1 (or the pseudogene TRBV3-2) to TRBJ2-1, with 7 nucleotides matching TRBD2. Looked up from germline, CDR1 is LGHDT and CDR2 is YNNKEL (reference sequence). The CDR3 is made up of 17 amino acids. The V gene end was trimmed by 0 bases and the J gene end by 1 base; junction bases not matched to a gene: 6.

The V gene is TRBV18, the J gene TRBJ1-1; 7 nucleotides align to TRBD1. The length of the CDR3 is 14 residues. J lost 1 base, V lost 8 bases, and 7 bases had no gene match. Germline values: CDR1 KGHSH, CDR2 LQKENI. CDR3 sequence: CASPLDRANTEAFF. CDR3 DNA sequence: TGTGCCAGCCCACTCGACAGGGCGAACACTGAAGCTTTCTTT.

The chain is built from TRBV5-1 and TRBJ2-1; TRBD1 might be the D (6 bases). Trimming removed 4 bases from V and 9 bases from J, with 11 bases in between. The CDR3 is 12 residues long. Germline CDR1 is SGHRS and CDR2 is YFSETQ. The CDR3 region has the DNA TGCGCCAGCAGCGGGCTAGGGGGTGAGCAGTTCTTC. It is translated as CASSGLGGEQFF.

The V and J genes are TRBV28 and TRBJ2-3; perhaps TRBD2 as D (5 bases). From germline, CDR1 is MDHEN and CDR2 SYDVKM. Trimming took off 8 bases at V and 6 bases at J, with 15 bases between the two ends. The length of the CDR3 is 13 residues. CDR3 sequence reads: CASVPEGWDTQYF. As DNA, the CDR3 is TGTGCCAGCGTTCCCGAGGGCTGGGATACGCAGTATTTT.

The chain carries TRBV6-1 and TRBJ1-2, with D hard to call. The CDR3 runs to 15 residues. Trimming shortened V by 0 bases and J by 4 bases, and 12 bases separated the two germline ends. CDR1 and CDR2 (germline): MNHNS, SASEGT. Written as DNA, the CDR3 is TGTGCCAGCAGTGAAGCCTCAGATCGGGGCTATGGCTACACCTTC. Translated: CASSEASDRGYGYTF.

The V and J genes are TRBV2 and TRBJ2-3; TRBD2 matches at 11 bases. Germline assignment: CDR1 SNHLY and CDR2 FYNNEI. This CDR3 contains 14 residues. V lost 10 bases to trimming and J lost 4 bases; unmatched junction nucleotides: 7. For the CDR3, the DNA is TGTGCCACCATTAGCGGGAGGGCCGCAGATACGCAGTATTTT. Translating gives CATISGRAADTQYF.

The chain's CDR3 is CASSLSAGTGELFF. The CDR3 nucleotides are TGTGCCAGCAGCCTCTCAGCGGGTACCGGGGAGCTGTTTTTT. V is TRBV3-1 (or the pseudogene TRBV3-2) and J is TRBJ2-2; possible D gene TRBD2, 6 bases. The CDR3 has 14 amino acids. Germline V lookup: CDR1 LGHDT, CDR2 YNNKEL (reference sequence). The V end lost 4 bases, the J end lost 5 bases, and 11 bases lay between the germline ends.

This clone was seen more than once but under ten times. The rearrangement links TRBV25-1 to TRBJ2-7; TRBD2 matches at 7 bases. The CDR3 has 15 amino acids. J lost 3 bases, V lost 3 bases, and 8 bases had no gene match. CDR1 is MGHDK and CDR2 is SYGVNS in the germline V gene. CDR3 residues: CASSETSRVNYEQYF. The CDR3 DNA reads TGTGCCAGCAGTGAGACTAGCAGGGTTAACTACGAGCAGTACTTC.

This rearrangement joins TRBV30 to TRBJ2-5; D is uncertain. Per the germline V gene, CDR1 is GTSNPN and CDR2 is SVGIG (reference sequence). The length of the CDR3 is 13 residues. Trimming left V 1 base short and J 0 bases short, with 6 bases between. CDR3 protein: CAWSASHQETQYF. CDR3 coding DNA: TGTGCCTGGAGTGCAAGTCACCAAGAGACCCAGTACTTC.

This clone appeared a single time. This chain connects TRBV9 to TRBJ2-7; possible D gene TRBD2, 6 bases. V was cut by 3 bases and J by 7 bases, with 11 bases left in between. Germline V gives CDR1 SGDLS, CDR2 YYNGEE. This CDR3 region has 12 residues. The CDR3 sequence is CASSAEGGEQYF. In DNA form, the CDR3 reads TGTGCCAGCAGCGCCGAGGGAGGAGAGCAGTACTTC. The full variable domain, rest sourced from reference TRBV9 and TRBJ2-7, is DSGVTQTPKHLITATGQRVTLRCSPRSGDLSVYWYQQSLDQGLQFLIQYYNGEERAKGNILERFSAQQFPDLHSELNLSSLELGDSALYFCASSAEGGEQYFGPGTRLTVT.

V and J are TRBV30 and TRBJ2-7, with D uncertain. Germline-derived CDR1 and CDR2 are GTSNPN and SVGIG (reference sequence). V was clipped by 4 bases and J by 3 bases, with 7 bases between them. The CDR3 covers 11 residues. CDR3 sequence: CAWKLDYEQYF. The CDR3 nucleotides read TGTGCCTGGAAGCTGGACTACGAGCAGTACTTC.

This chain links TRBV5-1 with TRBJ2-7; 12 bases line up with TRBD2. This CDR3 is built from 16 residues. CDR1 SGHRS and CDR2 YFSETQ come from the germline V gene. The trim removed 0 bases at V and 3 bases at J, leaving 4 bases unmatched. CDR3 sequence: CASSLGLAGVGYEQYF. Written as DNA, the CDR3 is TGCGCCAGCAGCTTGGGACTAGCGGGAGTTGGCTACGAGCAGTACTTC.